Sequencing of this TCR beta chain was carried out in a study of cytomegalovirus exposure and HLA in healthy donors. Study background: Previous work identified roughly 120 million unique TCR beta sequences from around 180 million T cells. Most donors, roughly 84% of 350 to 450 genotyped, fell in the Caucasian-associated ancestry cluster.

The PCR contained 60 Vbeta and 13 Jbeta primers. Study processing details: As a later analysis found, there were tens of millions of unique TCR beta chains, of which some 10 million were shared. Here immunoSEQ multiplex PCR was the method, and the copy in TCRdb shows in-frame clones only, minus some. V and J calls and clone size come straight from that table; D and trimming were deduced from the DNA. Of some 130,000 clones in the sample, 60% to 80% were seen once. The CDR3 has 14 residues. V gave up 8 bases and J gave up 3 bases; unmatched junction bases: 8. Per germline, CDR1 MGHRA and CDR2 YSYEKL. Study-wide points: Sequencing had likely introduced a cluster of highly shared sequence variants as an artifact.

As to this clone: Its cognate antigen is unknown.

Sequencing was performed on PBMCs. This sequence joins TRBV4-1 and TRBJ2-5; 8 bases align to TRBD2. The sequence was collected from a man between 18 and 35 years old in good health and CMV-seronegative. The CDR3 sequence: CASSYSGGEETQYF. In DNA form, the CDR3 reads TGCGCCAGCTCTTACAGCGGGGGAGAAGAGACCCAGTACTTC.